Listed here is a single T cell receptor (beta chain). Its antigen is still unknown. This sample stems from a study of T cells in Graves' hyperthyroidism and ophthalmopathy. Background on the study: Peripheral blood collection took place at initial diagnosis, before any treatment. Whole-study results and caveats: Ophthalmopathy was separated from stable hyperthyroidism by a 13 V-J model. Most thyroid clonotypes expanded above 0.001 were also detected in blood.

From RNA transcripts, TCR beta CDR3 regions were amplified. Primed by the HTBI set, a first-round RT-PCR was run on the TCR CDR3. TCRdb reprocessed the multiplex PCR reads with MiXCR, giving one entry per CDR3 protein. This table has roughly 700,000 distinct CDR3 sequences, about 18% appearing once. Lactation, pregnancy, other autoimmune disease or uncontrolled infection excluded patients. Unmatched junction bases numbered 12, after V lost 5 bases and J lost 6 bases. The CDR3 covers 16 residues. The sample taken for sequencing was blood. This clonotype was obtained from a middle-aged man with Graves' hyperthyroidism. The chain is built from TRBV12-3 or TRBV12-4 and TRBJ1-4; 7 nucleotides agree with TRBD1. The CDR3 coding sequence is TGTGCCAGCAGTCCCAGAGGGGGCGCCCTGGATGAAAAACTGTTTTTT. Its translation: CASSPRGGALDEKLFF.